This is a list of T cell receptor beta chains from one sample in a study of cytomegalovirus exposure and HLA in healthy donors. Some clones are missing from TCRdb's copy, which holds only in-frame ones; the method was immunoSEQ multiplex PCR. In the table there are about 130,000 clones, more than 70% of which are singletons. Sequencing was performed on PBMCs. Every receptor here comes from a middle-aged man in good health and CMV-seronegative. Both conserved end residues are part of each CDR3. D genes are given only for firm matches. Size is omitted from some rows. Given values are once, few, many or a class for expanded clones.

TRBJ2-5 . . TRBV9 TGTGCCAGCAGCGTAGCTTGGGGAGACCAAGAGACCCAGTACTTC CASSVAWGDQETQYF
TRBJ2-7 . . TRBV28 TGTGCCAGCAGAAAAACAGGGTCGGTCGAGCAGTACTTC CASRKTGSVEQYF
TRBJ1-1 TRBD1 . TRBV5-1 TGCGCCAGCAGCTGGGGGAACAGGGGAGGAACTGAAGCTTTCTTT CASSWGNRGGTEAFF
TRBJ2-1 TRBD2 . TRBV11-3 TGTGCCAGCAGCGCCAGGGACTACAACAATGAGCAGTTCTTC CASSARDYNNEQFF
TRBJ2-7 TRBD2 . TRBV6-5 TGTGCCAGCAGTCCCCTAGCGGGAGGGGGTGAGCAGTACTTC CASSPLAGGGEQYF
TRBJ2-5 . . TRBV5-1 TGCGCCAGCAGCTACACAACTCAGGTCGCGGAGACCCAGTACTTC CASSYTTQVAETQYF
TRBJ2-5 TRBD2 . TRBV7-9 TGTGCCAGCAGCTTAGGCGTTAGCGGGAGCCAAGAGACCCAGTACTTC CASSLGVSGSQETQYF
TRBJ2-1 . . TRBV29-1 TGCAGCGTTGAGGGGTTGGACTATGGCTACAATGAGCAGTTCTTC CSVEGLDYGYNEQFF
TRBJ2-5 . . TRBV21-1 TGTGCCAGCAGCAAACCCGGGGACAGACTCCAAGAGACCCAGTACTTC CASSKPGDRLQETQYF
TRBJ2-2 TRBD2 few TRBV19 TGTGCCAGTAGTAACCCGCTAGCGGGAGTCACCGGGGAGCTGTTTTTT CASSNPLAGVTGELFF
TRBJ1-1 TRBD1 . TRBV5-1 TGCGCCAGCAGGGGGATCCGGGACAGCCTCATGAACACTGAAGCTTTCTTT CASRGIRDSLMNTEAFF
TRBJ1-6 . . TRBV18 TGTGCCAGCTCACCGTTGTCTGGGGGGACTTCACCCCTCCACTTT CASSPLSGGTSPLHF
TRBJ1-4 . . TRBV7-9 TGTGCCAGCAGCTTAAGGGGGATCGGCGAAAAACTGTTTTTT CASSLRGIGEKLFF
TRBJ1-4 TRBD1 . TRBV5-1 TGCGCCAGCAGCATACAGGGGGCCGGCAGTAATGAAAAACTGTTTTTT CASSIQGAGSNEKLFF
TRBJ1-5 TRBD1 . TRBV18 TGTGCCAGCTCACAATACAGGGGGCATGATCAGCCCCAGCATTTT CASSQYRGHDQPQHF
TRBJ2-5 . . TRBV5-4 TGTGCCAGCAGCCGAGACAGCCAAGAGACCCAGTACTTC CASSRDSQETQYF
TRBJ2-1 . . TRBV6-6 TGTGCCAGCAGTTACTCGAAACAGGGCGGGTACAATGAGCAGTTCTTC CASSYSKQGGYNEQFF
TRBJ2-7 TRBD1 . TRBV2 TGTGCCAGCCCACTCAGTCGGGGACAGGGGGCTTACGAGCAGTACTTC CASPLSRGQGAYEQYF
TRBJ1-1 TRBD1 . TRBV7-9 TGTGCCAGCAGCGACGACAGGGGGCGCGGCACTGAAGCTTTCTTT CASSDDRGRGTEAFF
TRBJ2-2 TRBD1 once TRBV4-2 TGTGCCAGCAGCCCCCAGACAGGGTTCACCGGGGAGCTGTTTTTT CASSPQTGFTGELFF
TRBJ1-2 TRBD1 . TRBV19 TGTGCCAGTAGTATAGTGGACAGGAACTATGGCTACACCTTC CASSIVDRNYGYTF
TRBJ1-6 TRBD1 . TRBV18 TGTGCCAGCTCACCATTGGCTCAGGGGGAAGTTTGGTCACCCCTCCACTTT CASSPLAQGEVWSPLHF
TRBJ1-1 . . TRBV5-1 TGCGCCAGCAGCTTTGGGAGGGAAGCTTTCTTT CASSFGREAFF
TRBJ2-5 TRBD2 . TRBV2 TGTGCCAGCAAGATAGCGGGGGGGCCCGTAGAGACCCAGTACTTC CASKIAGGPVETQYF
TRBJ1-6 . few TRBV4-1 TGCGCCAGCAGCCGGGCTGAAAGCTCCTATAATTCACCCCTCCACTTT CASSRAESSYNSPLHF
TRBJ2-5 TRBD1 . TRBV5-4 TGTGCCAGCAGCTACGGGACAGGGAAGCGTGAGACCCAGTACTTC CASSYGTGKRETQYF
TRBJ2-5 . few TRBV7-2 TGTGCCAGCAGCTTAGGGCTGGAGACCCAGTACTTC CASSLGLETQYF
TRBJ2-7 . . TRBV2 TGTGCCAGCAGTGAACGTCCGCCCTTTAGCGAGCAGTACTTC CASSERPPFSEQYF
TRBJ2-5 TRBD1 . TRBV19 TGTGCCAGTAGTAGGGGACAGGGGGCGTTTGAGACCCAGTACTTC CASSRGQGAFETQYF
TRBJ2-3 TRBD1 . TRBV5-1 TGCGCCAGCAGCTTGAACAGGGGGCTGGGCACAGATACGCAGTATTTT CASSLNRGLGTDTQYF
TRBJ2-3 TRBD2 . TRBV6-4 TGTGCCAGCAGTGACCTAGCCCCGGGACTAGCGGGAGTGCGAGGCGCAGATACGCAGTATTTT CASSDLAPGLAGVRGADTQYF
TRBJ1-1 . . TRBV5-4 TGTGCCAGCAGTCCCCAGGGGAGGAACACTGAAGCTTTCTTT CASSPQGRNTEAFF
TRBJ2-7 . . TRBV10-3 TGTGCCATCAGTGAGCCAAACTTAGCGTGGCAGTACTTC CAISEPNLAWQYF
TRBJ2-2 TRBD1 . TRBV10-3 TGTGCCACCACTGGGGAACTCGGACAGGGCGGTTACGCCGGGGAGCTGTTTTTT CATTGELGQGGYAGELFF
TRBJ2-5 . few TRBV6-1 TGTGCCAGCAGTGAACTTGCGGGGAGCCAAGAGACCCAGTACTTC CASSELAGSQETQYF
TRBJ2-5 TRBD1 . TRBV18 TGTGCCAGCTCACCTGAGACAGGGCAAGAGACCCAGTACTTC CASSPETGQETQYF
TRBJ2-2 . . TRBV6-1 TGTGCCAGCAGTGAACAGGGCAGAAACACCGGGGAGCTGTTTTTT CASSEQGRNTGELFF